The 19 T cell receptor beta chains given below trace back to one sample, sequenced in a study of blood T cell repertoires in COVID-19. Produced via immunoSEQ multiplex PCR; TCRdb's table is partial and in-frame only. The repertoire holds roughly 270,000 clones, 80% to 85% seen once, with about 5% in the top ten. Specimen: PBMCs or T cells enriched from blood (not recorded which). These TCRs come from a man in his forties who had been exposed to COVID-19.

The V and J genes are TRBV11-2 and TRBJ2-7; D might be TRBD2 (6 bases). The CDR3 runs 17 residues. V was cut by 4 bases and J by 0 bases, with 19 bases left in between. The germline gives CDR1 SGHAT, CDR2 FQNNGV. Here the CDR3 DNA reads TGTGCCAGCAGCTCACCAGTCGGGCGGGAATACTCCTACGAGCAGTACTTC. Translating gives CASSSPVGREYSYEQYF.

The rearrangement uses TRBV12-3 or TRBV12-4 and TRBJ1-6; D ambiguous. V was trimmed by 2 bases and J by 13 bases, leaving 12 bases between them. This CDR3 has 13 amino acids. The CDR3 bases are TGTGCCAGCAGTTTAACTTCCTCCGGGCCCCTCCACTTT. Residues: CASSLTSSGPLHF.

The rearrangement links TRBV7-9 to TRBJ2-5; D is perhaps TRBD2 (7 bases). CDR3 length equals 15 residues. The germline V gene encodes CDR1 SEHNR and CDR2 FQNEAQ (reference sequence). Deletions cut 5 bases from V and 5 bases from J, with 18 bases between. CDR3 nucleotides: TGTGCCAGCAGCCCTTGGGCGGGGGCGCGGGAGACCCAGTACTTC. Its translation: CASSPWAGARETQYF.

The chain couples TRBV5-6 to TRBJ1-2; D is ambiguous. This CDR3 has 14 amino acids. The V gene lost 4 bases and the J gene lost 7 bases, with 17 bases spanning the gap. CDR1 SGHDT and CDR2 YYEEEE come from the germline V gene. The CDR3 is CASSATVRVRGYTF. CDR3 DNA: TGTGCCAGCAGCGCCACCGTAAGAGTTCGTGGCTACACCTTC.

The chain combines TRBV13 with TRBJ1-3; D gene unclear. CDR3 size: 13 residues. The germline V and J ends were trimmed by 2 bases and 8 bases, with 10 bases remaining between them. CDR1 is PRHDT and CDR2 is FYEKMQ in the germline V gene (reference sequence). The CDR3 protein is CASSLPQEHTIYF. The CDR3 coding sequence is TGTGCCAGCAGCTTACCTCAGGAACACACCATATATTTT.

This sequence joins TRBV10-2 and TRBJ2-7, with 9 bases matching TRBD1. The CDR3 totals 16 residues. V gave up 6 bases and J gave up 2 bases; unmatched junction bases: 11. Germline loops: CDR1 WSHSY, CDR2 SAAADI. As DNA, the CDR3 is TGCGCCAGCAGAGAATATCCGGGACAGGGCACCTACGAGCAGTACTTC. Its protein is CASREYPGQGTYEQYF.

The chain uses TRBV5-4 and TRBJ1-1; D call uncertain. CDR1 and CDR2 (germline): SGHNT, YYREEE (reference sequence). The CDR3 totals 13 residues. V lost 4 bases to trimming and J lost 7 bases, with 14 bases between them. This CDR3 is CASSNILTFEAFF. DNA for the CDR3: TGTGCCAGCAGCAATATACTCACCTTTGAAGCTTTCTTT.

The rearrangement uses TRBV27 and TRBJ1-6; no clear D gene. Trimming removed 5 bases at V and 7 bases at J, with 12 bases between. This CDR3 has 14 amino acids. Germline lookup yields CDR1 MNHEY and CDR2 SMNVEV (reference sequence). The CDR3 DNA follows: TGTGCCAGCAGTGGAGAGAATCGAAATTCACCCCTCCACTTT. Its protein product is CASSGENRNSPLHF.

Only one count was recorded for this clone. This chain links TRBV19 with TRBJ1-1; unclear D gene. Germline CDR1 and CDR2: LNHDA and SQIVND (reference sequence). The CDR3 totals 16 residues. V lost 3 bases to trimming and J lost 5 bases, with 19 bases between them. The CDR3, as DNA: TGTGCCAGTAGTATGTACCGGGGATGGTCGAAGACTGAAGCTTTCTTT. Protein product: CASSMYRGWSKTEAFF.

CDR3 sequence: CASSSGASGRALDTQYF. CDR3 nucleotides: TGTGCCAGCAGCTCGGGAGCTAGCGGGAGGGCCTTAGATACGCAGTATTTT. The chain links TRBV5-4 to TRBJ2-3, with 12 bases matching TRBD2. The V gene end was trimmed by 3 bases and the J gene end by 5 bases; junction bases not matched to a gene: 10. CDR3 length: 17 residues. Germline assignment: CDR1 SGHNT and CDR2 YYREEE (reference sequence).

The gene calls are TRBV7-9 and TRBJ2-3, with TRBD2 matching over 8 bases. This CDR3 spans 16 amino acids. Germline V gives CDR1 SEHNR, CDR2 FQNEAQ (reference sequence). J was trimmed by 3 bases and V by 1 base; bases with no gene match: 6. The CDR3 nucleotides read TGTGCCAGCAGCTTAGTCGAACTAGCGGTTACAGATACGCAGTATTTT. Protein product: CASSLVELAVTDTQYF.

V and J are TRBV12-3 or TRBV12-4 and TRBJ1-3; no clear D gene. The germline V and J ends were trimmed by 3 bases and 0 bases, with 3 bases remaining between them. The CDR3 sequence is 13 residues long. The CDR3 protein is CASSFSSGNTIYF. The CDR3 DNA sequence: TGTGCCAGCAGTTTTAGCTCTGGAAACACCATATATTTT.

This chain links TRBV30 with TRBJ1-2, with D uncertain. The CDR3 covers 10 residues. Germline values: CDR1 GTSNPN, CDR2 SVGIG (reference sequence). V shed 4 bases and J shed 8 bases, with 8 bases lying between them. DNA for the CDR3: TGTGCCTGGAATTTCGGGGGCTACACCTTC. Amino acids: CAWNFGGYTF.

V usage is TRBV7-2 and J usage is TRBJ1-1; TRBD1 is a possible D gene (6 bases). Trimming cost V 3 bases and J 5 bases, with 16 bases left between them. This CDR3 contains 15 residues. Per germline, CDR1 SGHTA and CDR2 FQGNSA. In DNA, the CDR3 is TGTGCCAGCAGCTTGGCCCTGGAGGGGGGGACTGAAGCTTTCTTT. This sequence encodes CASSLALEGGTEAFF.

This clone was recorded at least ten times. The J gene is TRBJ1-5, the V gene TRBV29-1; no firm D call. The CDR3 has 12 residues. From germline, CDR1 is SQVTM and CDR2 ANQGSEA. Trimming left V 5 bases short and J 0 bases short, with 5 bases between. CDR3: CSVQISNQPQHF. The DNA for the CDR3 is TGCAGCGTTCAGATTAGCAATCAGCCCCAGCATTTT.

This clone appeared once. V gene TRBV19 combines with J gene TRBJ2-5; the D gene is possibly TRBD1 (6 bases). There are 20 residues in the CDR3. CDR1 is LNHDA and CDR2 is SQIVND in the germline V gene (reference sequence). V dropped 0 bases and J dropped 2 bases, with 25 bases sitting between them. The CDR3 coding sequence is TGTGCCAGTAGTATAGATCATTGGCTGGGGACACCCGGCGGGCAAGAGACCCAGTACTTC. Its protein product is CASSIDHWLGTPGGQETQYF.

The chain combines TRBV24-1 with TRBJ1-5; D call uncertain. V was shortened by 4 bases and J by 2 bases, with 14 bases between the two germline ends. This CDR3 spans 16 amino acids. CDR1 and CDR2 from the germline V gene are KGHDR and SFDVKD. CDR3 coding DNA: TGTGCCACCAGTGACTCTGGGAGGAGTGGCAATCAGCCCCAGCATTTT. As protein: CATSDSGRSGNQPQHF.

The chain recombines TRBV7-8 with TRBJ1-6; 7 nucleotides match TRBD1. V gave up 0 bases and J gave up 4 bases; unmatched junction bases: 6. This CDR3 has 17 amino acids. The germline gives CDR1 SGHVS, CDR2 FQNEAQ. As DNA, the CDR3 is TGTGCCAGCAGCTTAGCGTCTGGGGACAGATATAATTCACCCCTCCACTTT. As protein: CASSLASGDRYNSPLHF.

The chain joins TRBV19 to TRBJ1-5; 9 bases align to TRBD1. The junction had 5 bases not matched to a gene; V was cut back by 5 bases and J by 3 bases. The germline V gene has CDR1 LNHDA and CDR2 SQIVND (reference sequence). The CDR3 contains 15 residues. CDR3 nucleotides: TGTGCCAGTAGTGTCGGGACAGGGTACAATCAGCCCCAGCATTTT. This encodes CASSVGTGYNQPQHF.